This T cell receptor (beta chain) originates from a study of T cells in Graves' hyperthyroidism and ophthalmopathy. The source material, RNA transcripts, was used to amplify TCR beta CDR3 regions. Using the HTBI primer set, a first-round RT-PCR was run on the TCR CDR3. TCRdb itself ran the multiplex PCR reads through MiXCR, one entry per CDR3 protein. Here the sample spans approximately 370,000 distinct CDR3 sequences, approximately 15% being singletons. The authors deemed Graves' hyperthyroidism stable absent ophthalmopathy progression within 18 months. This clonotype was observed at least ten times. The source of this sequence is a woman aged 25 to 39 with Graves' hyperthyroidism. The sample comprised blood.

CDR3 nucleotides: TGTGCCAGCAGCTTCAGGTTTCGGCAAGGTAGCGCTGAAGCTTTCTTT. Translated: CASSFRFRQGSAEAFF. The chain recombines TRBV11-2 with TRBJ1-1, with no clear D. Trimming removed 3 bases from V and 6 bases from J, with 20 bases in between. Germline CDR1 SGHAT, CDR2 FQNNGV. The CDR3 is made up of 16 amino acids.